The rows below give T cell receptor beta chains drawn from one sample of a study of human T cells and chemical hapten exposure. A single record per CDR3 protein comes from TCRdb applying MiXCR to the RACE reads. This table has approximately 340,000 distinct CDR3 sequences, about 7% appearing once. The source was whole blood, collected in connection with sensitization to the hapten diphenylcyclopropenone (DPC). Every receptor here comes from a woman aged 18-29 years with alopecia areata. Some clones in this sample may be carry-over from other donors' samples. Both conserved end residues are part of each CDR3. Fields, in order: V gene, CDR3 length, D gene, J gene, clone size, CDR3 protein, CDR3 DNA. The D gene is left open where the match is weak. Rows give clone size only sometimes, using once, few, many, or a class for an expanded clone.

V: TRBV13
length: 13
D: -
J: TRBJ2-7
size: many
CDR3: CASSSRDRNEQYF
DNA: TGTGCCAGCAGCTCCCGAGATCGCAACGAGCAGTACTTC

V: TRBV6-6
length: 17
D: TRBD1
J: TRBJ1-1
size: -
CDR3: CASSYTTGTNYGTEAFF
DNA: TGTGCCAGCAGTTACACGACAGGGACGAATTACGGCACTGAAGCTTTCTTT

V: TRBV11-2
length: 16
D: -
J: TRBJ2-3
size: -
CDR3: CASSPRTSVWGDTQYF
DNA: TGTGCCAGCAGCCCGCGAACGAGCGTTTGGGGTGATACGCAGTATTTT

V: TRBV29-1
length: 13
D: -
J: TRBJ1-2
size: many
CDR3: CSVEGGILDGYTF
DNA: TGCAGCGTTGAAGGGGGAATATTGGATGGCTACACCTTC

V: TRBV12-3/TRBV12-4
length: 15
D: -
J: TRBJ2-7
size: -
CDR3: CASTLSGGLNYEQYF
DNA: TGTGCCAGCACCCTCTCGGGTGGGCTCAACTACGAGCAGTACTTC

V: TRBV9
length: 13
D: -
J: TRBJ1-4
size: few
CDR3: CASSVETGEKLFF
DNA: TGTGCCAGCAGCGTTGAAACCGGTGAAAAACTGTTTTTT

V: TRBV20-1
length: 17
D: TRBD2
J: TRBJ2-2
size: -
CDR3: CSAPENLSGGGTGELFF
DNA: TGCAGTGCTCCGGAGAACCTTAGCGGGGGAGGCACCGGGGAGCTGTTTTTT

V: TRBV20-1
length: 14
D: TRBD2
J: TRBJ2-7
size: few
CDR3: CSARIQRGAYEQYF
DNA: TGCAGTGCTAGAATCCAGCGGGGGGCCTACGAGCAGTACTTC

V: TRBV5-4
length: 17
D: -
J: TRBJ2-2
size: few
CDR3: CASSLGLGFANTGELFF
DNA: TGTGCCAGCAGCTTGGGTCTTGGCTTTGCGAACACCGGGGAGCTGTTTTTT

V: TRBV6-2/TRBV6-3
length: 12
D: -
J: TRBJ1-5
size: many
CDR3: CASSFSDQPQHF
DNA: TGTGCCAGCAGTTTCTCCGATCAGCCCCAGCATTTT

V: TRBV6-5
length: 15
D: -
J: TRBJ2-7
size: few
CDR3: CASSYITALTYEQYF
DNA: TGTGCCAGCAGTTACATTACAGCGCTAACCTACGAGCAGTACTTC

V: TRBV6-5
length: 13
D: -
J: TRBJ1-1
size: -
CDR3: CASSLPSTSEAFF
DNA: TGTGCCAGCAGTCTCCCCAGTACCAGCGAAGCTTTCTTT

V: TRBV7-9
length: 12
D: -
J: TRBJ1-5
size: few
CDR3: CASSLGERPQHF
DNA: TGTGCCAGCAGCTTAGGGGAAAGGCCCCAGCATTTT

V: TRBV27
length: 14
D: -
J: TRBJ1-2
size: many
CDR3: CASSPSGSGYGYTF
DNA: TGTGCCAGCAGTCCGTCAGGGTCCGGGTATGGCTACACCTTC

V: TRBV6-2/TRBV6-3
length: 16
D: -
J: TRBJ1-4
size: -
CDR3: CASSYSASEGDEKLFF
DNA: TGTGCCAGCAGTTACTCTGCCTCTGAAGGGGATGAAAAACTGTTTTTT

V: TRBV20-1
length: 14
D: TRBD1
J: TRBJ1-1
size: many
CDR3: CSARTLTGDTEAFF
DNA: TGCAGTGCTAGAACTTTAACAGGGGACACTGAAGCTTTCTTT

V: TRBV7-2
length: 14
D: -
J: TRBJ1-1
size: few
CDR3: CASSSFQRGTEAFF
DNA: TGTGCCAGCAGCTCATTTCAGCGAGGTACTGAAGCTTTCTTT

V: TRBV6-6
length: 13
D: -
J: TRBJ1-2
size: -
CDR3: CASSPDSNHGYTF
DNA: TGTGCCAGCAGTCCCGACAGTAACCATGGCTACACCTTC

V: TRBV11-2
length: 14
D: -
J: TRBJ1-6
size: few
CDR3: CASSSAVSSSPLHF
DNA: TGTGCCAGCAGCTCGGCGGTGTCCAGTTCACCCCTCCACTTT

V: TRBV5-1
length: 16
D: -
J: TRBJ2-1
size: few
CDR3: CASSLAKGSPSNEQFF
DNA: TGCGCCAGCAGCTTGGCCAAGGGATCTCCCTCCAATGAGCAGTTCTTC

V: TRBV7-9
length: 15
D: -
J: TRBJ1-3
size: few
CDR3: CASSLSADSGNTIYF
DNA: TGTGCCAGCAGCTTATCAGCAGACTCTGGAAACACCATATATTTT

V: TRBV2
length: 12
D: -
J: TRBJ2-2
size: -
CDR3: CASRQGAGELFF
DNA: TGTGCCAGCAGACAGGGCGCCGGGGAGCTGTTTTTT

V: TRBV3-1
length: 14
D: -
J: TRBJ1-1
size: -
CDR3: CASSQDVVWGEAFF
DNA: TGTGCCAGCAGCCAAGATGTAGTCTGGGGTGAAGCTTTCTTT

V: TRBV7-2
length: 15
D: -
J: TRBJ1-6
size: few
CDR3: CASSLVGTSYSPLHF
DNA: TGTGCCAGCAGCTTAGTCGGGACAAGCTATTCACCCCTCCACTTT

V: TRBV6-5
length: 15
D: -
J: TRBJ2-1
size: -
CDR3: CASRRDRFSYNEQFF
DNA: TGTGCCAGCAGAAGGGATCGTTTCTCCTACAATGAGCAGTTCTTC

V: TRBV2
length: 14
D: -
J: TRBJ2-7
size: -
CDR3: CASSVLLQGYEQYF
DNA: TGTGCCAGCAGTGTACTGTTGCAGGGTTACGAGCAGTACTTC

V: TRBV5-6
length: 14
D: -
J: TRBJ1-3
size: few
CDR3: CASSYDSGRNTIYF
DNA: TGTGCCAGCAGTTACGACAGCGGGAGAAACACCATATATTTT

V: TRBV4-2
length: 13
D: -
J: TRBJ2-7
size: many
CDR3: CASSQEINTEQYF
DNA: TGTGCCAGCAGCCAAGAGATAAATACCGAGCAGTACTTC

V: TRBV20-1
length: 17
D: -
J: TRBJ1-5
size: few
CDR3: CSARPPYRGDRNQPQHF
DNA: TGCAGTGCTAGACCCCCCTACCGCGGGGATAGGAATCAGCCCCAGCATTTT

V: TRBV25-1
length: 14
D: TRBD1
J: TRBJ1-4
size: many
CDR3: CASSEGQGNEKLFF
DNA: TGTGCCAGCAGTGAAGGACAGGGTAATGAAAAACTGTTTTTT

V: TRBV10-3
length: 14
D: -
J: TRBJ2-2
size: -
CDR3: CAIESGSNTGELFF
DNA: TGTGCCATCGAATCGGGGTCGAACACCGGGGAGCTGTTTTTT

V: TRBV12-3/TRBV12-4
length: 15
D: -
J: TRBJ2-6
size: many
CDR3: CASSSQPSGANVLTF
DNA: TGTGCCAGCAGTTCACAGCCCTCTGGGGCCAACGTCCTGACTTTC

V: TRBV5-6
length: 14
D: -
J: TRBJ1-2
size: few
CDR3: CASSFLDRRYGYTF
DNA: TGTGCCAGCAGCTTCTTAGACAGGCGCTATGGCTACACCTTC

V: TRBV15
length: 14
D: -
J: TRBJ2-3
size: -
CDR3: CATKEASLTDTQYF
DNA: TGTGCCACCAAGGAGGCCAGTCTCACAGATACGCAGTATTTT

V: TRBV24-1
length: 14
D: -
J: TRBJ2-1
size: -
CDR3: CATSRTVKGNEQFF
DNA: TGTGCCACCAGTAGGACGGTAAAGGGCAATGAGCAGTTCTTC

V: TRBV7-2
length: 14
D: -
J: TRBJ1-2
size: -
CDR3: CASRLSAEDYGYTF
DNA: TGTGCCAGCAGGTTGAGCGCTGAGGACTATGGCTACACCTTC

V: TRBV7-7
length: 14
D: -
J: TRBJ1-1
size: many
CDR3: CASSLLEGNTEAFF
DNA: TGTGCTAGCAGCTTATTGGAGGGGAACACTGAAGCTTTCTTT

V: TRBV4-2
length: 15
D: -
J: TRBJ1-6
size: -
CDR3: CASSQDPQGNSPLHF
DNA: TGTGCCAGCAGCCAAGATCCCCAGGGAAATTCACCCCTCCACTTT

V: TRBV28
length: 17
D: -
J: TRBJ2-6
size: many
CDR3: CASSRRDGDPGANVLTF
DNA: TGTGCCAGCAGTCGCCGGGACGGGGACCCTGGGGCCAACGTCCTGACTTTC

V: TRBV6-2/TRBV6-3
length: 16
D: TRBD2
J: TRBJ2-5
size: -
CDR3: CASSYVRLAGVETQYF
DNA: TGTGCCAGCAGTTACGTTCGGCTAGCGGGGGTAGAGACCCAGTACTTC

V: TRBV5-5
length: 14
D: -
J: TRBJ1-5
size: many
CDR3: CASSLWGTNQPQHF
DNA: TGTGCCAGCAGCTTGTGGGGGACCAATCAGCCCCAGCATTTT

V: TRBV6-5
length: 15
D: -
J: TRBJ2-5
size: many
CDR3: CASSYRREGLETQYF
DNA: TGTGCCAGCAGTTACCGACGTGAGGGTCTGGAGACCCAGTACTTC